The rows below give T cell receptor beta chains drawn from one sample of a study of T-cell memory formation after mild COVID-19. TCRdb reanalysed the 5' RACE reads using MiXCR and keeps one entry per CDR3 protein. Of about 560,000 distinct CDR3 sequences listed, 15% to 20% are singletons. The source material was PBMCs or a T cell subset sorted from them (not recorded which). Receptor source: an adult woman who had mild COVID-19 (a few samples of this study predate the infection). Cell type and time point are not known. CDR3s include the opening cysteine and the closing phenylalanine or tryptophan. Fields, in order: J gene, V gene, clone size, D gene, CDR3 protein, CDR3 DNA. The D gene is left open where the match is weak. A row's size may be missing; if present it is once, few, many or a size class.

j_call: TRBJ2-1; v_call: TRBV19; clone_size: few; d_call: -; cdr3_aa: CASSTPGRAQFF; cdr3_nt: TGTGCCAGTAGTACCCCCGGAAGAGCGCAGTTCTTC
j_call: TRBJ1-2; v_call: TRBV5-1; clone_size: -; d_call: -; cdr3_aa: CASSEDAANYGYTF; cdr3_nt: TGCGCCAGCAGCGAGGACGCAGCTAACTATGGCTACACCTTC
j_call: TRBJ2-7; v_call: TRBV29-1; clone_size: few; d_call: TRBD2; cdr3_aa: CSVVTSGGGEQYF; cdr3_nt: TGCAGCGTCGTGACTAGCGGGGGCGGCGAGCAGTACTTC
j_call: TRBJ2-2; v_call: TRBV4-3; clone_size: -; d_call: -; cdr3_aa: CASSQDFLPGELFF; cdr3_nt: TGCGCCAGCAGCCAAGATTTTCTGCCCGGGGAGCTGTTTTTT
j_call: TRBJ1-2; v_call: TRBV15; clone_size: -; d_call: -; cdr3_aa: CATSNDRLWGYTF; cdr3_nt: TGTGCCACCAGCAACGACAGGTTGTGGGGCTACACCTTC
j_call: TRBJ2-3; v_call: TRBV5-1; clone_size: few; d_call: -; cdr3_aa: CASSLRSAVAGDGDTQYF; cdr3_nt: TGCGCCAGCAGCTTGAGGTCGGCGGTAGCTGGGGATGGGGACACGCAGTATTTT
j_call: TRBJ2-7; v_call: TRBV4-1; clone_size: -; d_call: -; cdr3_aa: CASSHDRAYEQYF; cdr3_nt: TGCGCCAGCAGCCATGACAGAGCCTACGAGCAGTACTTC
j_call: TRBJ2-3; v_call: TRBV20-1; clone_size: -; d_call: -; cdr3_aa: CSAPFLAELTDTQYF; cdr3_nt: TGCAGTGCCCCTTTTTTAGCGGAGCTCACAGATACGCAGTATTTT
j_call: TRBJ2-1; v_call: TRBV27; clone_size: few; d_call: -; cdr3_aa: CASSLLGELAYNEQFF; cdr3_nt: TGTGCCAGCAGTTTACTCGGGGAGTTAGCCTACAATGAGCAGTTCTTC
j_call: TRBJ2-6; v_call: TRBV6-1; clone_size: -; d_call: -; cdr3_aa: CASSERSSGANVLTF; cdr3_nt: TGTGCCAGCAGTGAGCGGAGCTCTGGGGCCAACGTCCTGACTTTC
j_call: TRBJ2-3; v_call: TRBV5-1; clone_size: few; d_call: TRBD2; cdr3_aa: CASSLEAGGPSIGDTQYF; cdr3_nt: TGCGCCAGCAGCTTGGAAGCGGGGGGGCCGAGTATTGGAGATACGCAGTATTTT
j_call: TRBJ2-5; v_call: TRBV5-1; clone_size: many; d_call: -; cdr3_aa: CASSLAAGNSETQYF; cdr3_nt: TGCGCCAGCAGCTTGGCGGCAGGCAATTCGGAGACCCAGTACTTC
j_call: TRBJ2-3; v_call: TRBV11-2; clone_size: -; d_call: -; cdr3_aa: CASSLGNEGTQYF; cdr3_nt: TGTGCCAGCAGCTTAGGTAATGAGGGGACGCAGTATTTT
j_call: TRBJ2-1; v_call: TRBV7-3; clone_size: -; d_call: -; cdr3_aa: CASSLTPGSYNEQFF; cdr3_nt: TGTGCCAGCAGCTTAACACCCGGCTCCTACAATGAGCAGTTCTTC
j_call: TRBJ1-3; v_call: TRBV30; clone_size: -; d_call: -; cdr3_aa: CAWSVFGRTSSGNTIYF; cdr3_nt: TGTGCCTGGAGTGTATTCGGACGGACGAGCTCTGGAAACACCATATATTTT
j_call: TRBJ2-5; v_call: TRBV20-1; clone_size: -; d_call: -; cdr3_aa: CSARDRRATSIETQYF; cdr3_nt: TGCAGTGCTAGAGATCGTCGGGCTACTTCAATAGAGACCCAGTACTTC
j_call: TRBJ2-6; v_call: TRBV5-1; clone_size: many; d_call: -; cdr3_aa: CASSLSGDPGANVLTF; cdr3_nt: TGCGCCAGCAGCTTATCAGGGGACCCTGGGGCCAACGTCCTGACTTTC
j_call: TRBJ2-3; v_call: TRBV24-1; clone_size: -; d_call: TRBD2; cdr3_aa: CATSDPRTSGDTDTQYF; cdr3_nt: TGTGCCACCAGTGATCCCAGAACTAGCGGGGACACAGATACGCAGTATTTT
j_call: TRBJ1-2; v_call: TRBV6-2/TRBV6-3; clone_size: few; d_call: -; cdr3_aa: CASSYDAGPYGYTF; cdr3_nt: TGTGCCAGCAGTTACGACGCAGGGCCCTATGGCTACACCTTC
j_call: TRBJ1-1; v_call: TRBV4-1; clone_size: -; d_call: TRBD1; cdr3_aa: CASSQVATGAAFGEAFF; cdr3_nt: TGCGCCAGCAGCCAAGTTGCGACAGGGGCCGCGTTTGGAGAAGCTTTCTTT
j_call: TRBJ2-2; v_call: TRBV15; clone_size: -; d_call: -; cdr3_aa: CATSRGPSQDLGELFF; cdr3_nt: TGTGCCACCAGCAGAGGACCGAGTCAGGACCTCGGGGAGCTGTTTTTT
j_call: TRBJ2-1; v_call: TRBV4-1; clone_size: -; d_call: -; cdr3_aa: CASSQEGRGHEQFF; cdr3_nt: TGCGCCAGCAGCCAAGAGGGCAGGGGCCATGAGCAGTTCTTC
j_call: TRBJ1-1; v_call: TRBV4-1; clone_size: few; d_call: -; cdr3_aa: CASSQAGTLNTEAFF; cdr3_nt: TGCGCCAGCAGCCAAGCCGGGACACTGAACACTGAAGCTTTCTTT
j_call: TRBJ1-1; v_call: TRBV15; clone_size: -; d_call: -; cdr3_aa: CATSRAGNTEAFF; cdr3_nt: TGTGCCACCAGCCGGGCGGGGAACACTGAAGCTTTCTTT
j_call: TRBJ1-6; v_call: TRBV12-3/TRBV12-4; clone_size: -; d_call: -; cdr3_aa: CASRGDGGNSPLHF; cdr3_nt: TGTGCCAGCAGAGGGGACGGCGGCAATTCACCCCTCCACTTT
j_call: TRBJ2-5; v_call: TRBV6-2/TRBV6-3; clone_size: -; d_call: -; cdr3_aa: CASSYGLAGQETQYF; cdr3_nt: TGTGCCAGCAGTTACGGGCTAGCCGGTCAAGAGACCCAGTACTTC
j_call: TRBJ2-1; v_call: TRBV6-5; clone_size: few; d_call: TRBD1; cdr3_aa: CASSYSGTDNYNEQFF; cdr3_nt: TGTGCCAGCAGTTACTCCGGGACAGACAACTACAATGAGCAGTTCTTC
j_call: TRBJ1-1; v_call: TRBV6-2/TRBV6-3; clone_size: -; d_call: -; cdr3_aa: CASRDFGGRTEAFF; cdr3_nt: TGTGCCAGCAGGGATTTCGGGGGCAGAACTGAAGCTTTCTTT
j_call: TRBJ1-4; v_call: TRBV7-2; clone_size: -; d_call: -; cdr3_aa: CASSSGPRGEKLFF; cdr3_nt: TGTGCCAGCAGCTCGGGACCCCGGGGGGAAAAACTGTTTTTT
j_call: TRBJ2-1; v_call: TRBV5-1; clone_size: few; d_call: TRBD2; cdr3_aa: CASSPPLAEEQFF; cdr3_nt: TGCGCCAGCAGCCCTCCCCTAGCGGAAGAGCAGTTCTTC
j_call: TRBJ2-2; v_call: TRBV12-3/TRBV12-4; clone_size: -; d_call: TRBD1; cdr3_aa: CASSPQGAPTGELFF; cdr3_nt: TGTGCCAGCAGCCCGCAGGGGGCCCCCACCGGGGAGCTGTTTTTT
j_call: TRBJ2-3; v_call: TRBV20-1; clone_size: -; d_call: -; cdr3_aa: CSARREWDTDTQYF; cdr3_nt: TGCAGTGCTAGACGTGAGTGGGACACAGATACGCAGTATTTT
j_call: TRBJ2-3; v_call: TRBV10-3; clone_size: -; d_call: TRBD2; cdr3_aa: CATGRRTDTQYF; cdr3_nt: TGTGCCACCGGGAGGCGCACAGATACGCAGTATTTT
j_call: TRBJ1-5; v_call: TRBV20-1; clone_size: -; d_call: -; cdr3_aa: CSRSTGGNQPQHF; cdr3_nt: TGCAGCCGGTCGACCGGGGGCAATCAGCCCCAGCATTTT
j_call: TRBJ2-6; v_call: TRBV11-2; clone_size: -; d_call: -; cdr3_aa: CASSGYRGANVLTF; cdr3_nt: TGTGCCAGCAGCGGCTACAGGGGGGCCAACGTCCTGACTTTC
j_call: TRBJ2-5; v_call: TRBV7-2; clone_size: few; d_call: TRBD1; cdr3_aa: CASSQEGARETQYF; cdr3_nt: TGTGCCAGCAGTCAAGAGGGGGCGCGGGAGACCCAGTACTTC
j_call: TRBJ1-1; v_call: TRBV9; clone_size: -; d_call: -; cdr3_aa: CASSHSANTEAFF; cdr3_nt: TGTGCCAGCAGCCACTCCGCGAACACTGAAGCTTTCTTT
j_call: TRBJ2-1; v_call: TRBV12-3/TRBV12-4; clone_size: few; d_call: TRBD1; cdr3_aa: CASTNRGDRGLRPHNEQFF; cdr3_nt: TGTGCCAGCACCAACAGGGGGGACAGGGGGCTCAGGCCCCACAATGAGCAGTTCTTC
j_call: TRBJ2-1; v_call: TRBV20-1; clone_size: -; d_call: TRBD2; cdr3_aa: CSARSGTSGNEQFF; cdr3_nt: TGCAGTGCTAGATCGGGGACTAGCGGCAATGAGCAGTTCTTC
j_call: TRBJ1-3; v_call: TRBV5-1; clone_size: -; d_call: TRBD1; cdr3_aa: CASSSDRGPGNTIYF; cdr3_nt: TGCGCCAGCAGCTCCGACAGGGGGCCTGGAAACACCATATATTTT
j_call: TRBJ2-1; v_call: TRBV4-1; clone_size: -; d_call: TRBD1; cdr3_aa: CASSRPSGTGTGEQFF; cdr3_nt: TGCGCCAGCAGCCGCCCGTCCGGGACAGGAACGGGGGAGCAGTTCTTC
j_call: TRBJ1-4; v_call: TRBV27; clone_size: -; d_call: -; cdr3_aa: CASQSRPPATNEKLFF; cdr3_nt: TGTGCCAGTCAATCCAGGCCCCCAGCAACTAATGAAAAACTGTTTTTT
j_call: TRBJ2-7; v_call: TRBV5-6; clone_size: few; d_call: -; cdr3_aa: CASSFGGVPFEQYF; cdr3_nt: TGTGCCAGCAGCTTCGGCGGGGTGCCTTTCGAGCAGTACTTC
j_call: TRBJ2-7; v_call: TRBV5-1; clone_size: many; d_call: TRBD2; cdr3_aa: CASSSRSGSNEQYF; cdr3_nt: TGCGCCAGCAGCTCGCGGAGCGGGAGTAACGAGCAGTACTTC
j_call: TRBJ1-1; v_call: TRBV9; clone_size: few; d_call: TRBD1; cdr3_aa: CASSTGDSFNTEAFF; cdr3_nt: TGTGCCAGCAGCACCGGGGACAGTTTCAACACTGAAGCTTTCTTT
j_call: TRBJ2-1; v_call: TRBV12-3/TRBV12-4; clone_size: many; d_call: TRBD2; cdr3_aa: CASSQSGTKYNEQFF; cdr3_nt: TGTGCCAGCAGTCAAAGCGGGACTAAGTACAATGAGCAGTTCTTC
j_call: TRBJ1-5; v_call: TRBV19; clone_size: few; d_call: TRBD1; cdr3_aa: CASSQSGTVDQPQHF; cdr3_nt: TGTGCCAGTAGCCAATCCGGGACAGTGGATCAGCCCCAGCATTTT